The 32 T cell receptor beta chains given below trace back to one sample, sequenced in a study of blood T cell repertoires in COVID-19. The assay was immunoSEQ multiplex PCR, and TCRdb's table has in-frame clones only and misses some. The repertoire consists of around 28,000 clones, with 89% occurring once and the leading ten covering under 30%. Sequencing was carried out using peripheral blood. Source of these receptors: a man aged 80 or over with acute or convalescent COVID-19.

This chain joins TRBV3-1 (or the pseudogene TRBV3-2) and TRBJ2-5; D remains unclear. Deletions cut 1 base from V and 4 bases from J, with 4 bases between. Per the germline V gene, CDR1 is LGHDT and CDR2 is YNNKEL (reference sequence). The CDR3 is 12 residues long. The chain's CDR3 is CASSQGRETQYF. The CDR3 DNA is TGTGCCAGCAGCCAAGGTCGAGAGACCCAGTACTTC.

This rearrangement joins TRBV7-6 to TRBJ2-7; 7 bases are a match to TRBD1. CDR1 and CDR2 from the germline V gene are SGHVS and FNYEAQ. This CDR3 contains 17 residues. V shed 5 bases, J shed 12 bases, and the junction held 25 bases outside the gene matches. The CDR3 bases are TGTGCCAGCAGCCTCCAAGGGGATAAACAGGGGCTTCAAATCATGTACTTC. Its protein is CASSLQGDKQGLQIMYF.

This clone occurred once. This chain links TRBV29-1 with TRBJ2-1, with 7 bases matching TRBD2. This CDR3 is built from 11 residues. The germline gives CDR1 SQVTM, CDR2 ANQGSEA. V lost 4 bases and J lost 7; bases outside the gene matches: 1. The CDR3 loop is CSVGGGNEQFF. The CDR3 bases are TGCAGCGTTGGGGGGGGGAATGAGCAGTTCTTC.

This clone appeared once. CDR3 in amino acids: CASSLGLGDTQYF. The CDR3 coding sequence is TGTGCCAGCAGCTTAGGACTTGGAGATACGCAGTATTTT. The chain is built from TRBV7-2 and TRBJ2-3; no clear D gene. CDR3 length: 13 amino acids. The germline V and J ends were trimmed by 1 base and 5 bases, with 7 bases remaining between them. The V gene's germline CDR1 is SGHTA and CDR2 FQGNSA.

The CDR3 is CASSQEWAREATNEKLFF. The CDR3, as DNA: TGCGCCAGCAGCCAAGAGTGGGCTCGGGAAGCAACTAATGAAAAACTGTTTTTT. This chain joins TRBV4-1 and TRBJ1-4; D remains ambiguous. CDR3 length equals 18 residues. V was shortened by 0 bases and J by 0 bases, with 14 bases between the two germline ends. Germline V gives CDR1 MGHRA, CDR2 YSYEKL.

CDR3 amino acids: CASRGRANTGELFF. DNA for the CDR3: TGTGCCAGCAGGGGCAGGGCGAACACCGGGGAGCTGTTTTTT. The rearrangement uses TRBV9 and TRBJ2-2; tentatively, D is TRBD1 (5 bases). The CDR3 has 14 amino acids. Germline CDR1 SGDLS, CDR2 YYNGEE. V lost 5 bases, J lost 0 bases, and 8 bases lay in between.

The chain employs TRBV5-6 and TRBJ1-2; 9 nucleotides align to TRBD1. The V gene's germline CDR1 is SGHDT and CDR2 YYEEEE. V gave up 4 bases and J gave up 8 bases; unmatched junction bases: 9. The CDR3 extends over 14 amino acids. The CDR3 DNA follows: TGTGCCAGCAGCCCGGACAGGGGAAGGAGGGGCTACACCTTC. Residues: CASSPDRGRRGYTF.

This rearrangement joins TRBV12-3 or TRBV12-4 to TRBJ2-2; D is perhaps TRBD1 (6 bases). The V end was cut by 7 bases, the J end by 6 bases, with 12 bases between. The CDR3 sequence is 13 residues long. The CDR3: CASNLAGAGELFF. For the CDR3, the DNA is TGTGCCAGCAATCTAGCAGGGGCCGGGGAGCTGTTTTTT.

The chain joins TRBV7-9 to TRBJ2-7; 7 bases fit TRBD1. V was clipped by 5 bases and J by 1 base; unmatched bases: 5. The germline gives CDR1 SEHNR, CDR2 FQNEAQ (reference sequence). The CDR3 runs 14 residues. The CDR3 nucleotides are TGTGCCAGCAGCCCCGCAGGGGGATCCTACGAGCAGTACTTC. Translating gives CASSPAGGSYEQYF.

Note on this clone: One junction end disagrees with the germline gene, perhaps due to a read error. This chain joins TRBV28 and TRBJ1-2; TRBD1 might be the D (6 bases). Germline values: CDR1 MDHEN, CDR2 SYDVKM. This CDR3 contains 15 residues. The CDR3 here is CARSFGGAGDYGYTF. In DNA, the CDR3 is TGTGCCCGCAGTTTTGGGGGGGCGGGGGACTATGGCTACACCTTC.

This chain links TRBV19 with TRBJ2-2, with 10 positions matching TRBD1. J lost 1 base, V lost 5 bases, and 1 base had no gene match. The germline CDR1 and CDR2 sequences are LNHDA and SQIVND (reference sequence). The CDR3 length is 15 residues. This chain's CDR3 is CASSWTGGNTGELFF. In nucleotides, the CDR3 is TGTGCCAGTAGTTGGACAGGGGGGAACACCGGGGAGCTGTTTTTT.

The chain uses TRBV4-1 and TRBJ1-5; D gene ambiguous. The germline V and J ends were trimmed by 0 bases and 6 bases, with 12 bases remaining between them. The CDR3 has 15 amino acids. Germline lookup yields CDR1 MGHRA and CDR2 YSYEKL. CDR3 nucleotide sequence: TGCGCCAGCAGCCAAGATGGAGCAGGAGGTCAGCCCCAGCATTTT. This translates into CASSQDGAGGQPQHF.

The rearrangement uses TRBV5-6 and TRBJ2-7; 7 bases map to TRBD2. Unmatched junction bases numbered 9, after V lost 5 bases and J lost 1 base. Germline loops: CDR1 SGHDT, CDR2 YYEEEE. The CDR3 sequence is 15 residues long. The CDR3 DNA is TGTGCCAGCAGACGCACTAGCGTTGGTTCCTACGAGCAGTACTTC. Protein: CASRRTSVGSYEQYF.

The V call is TRBV9, the J call TRBJ2-7; 8 bases fit TRBD2. Trimming cost V 4 bases and J 2 bases; bases outside gene matches: 11. The germline V gene has CDR1 SGDLS and CDR2 YYNGEE. This CDR3 region has 16 residues. The CDR3, as DNA: TGTGCCAGCAGCCCCCGTTCCGGGACTAGGGCCTACGAGCAGTACTTC. Translated: CASSPRSGTRAYEQYF. The variable domain in full, with the rest retrieved from reference TRBV9 and TRBJ2-7, is DSGVTQTPKHLITATGQRVTLRCSPRSGDLSVYWYQQSLDQGLQFLIQYYNGEERAKGNILERFSAQQFPDLHSELNLSSLELGDSALYFCASSPRSGTRAYEQYFGPGTRLTVT.

This clone was recorded once. The V and J genes are TRBV4-2 and TRBJ2-1, with 12 nucleotides matching TRBD2. Germline V lookup: CDR1 LGHNA, CDR2 YNFKEQ. Unmatched junction bases numbered 25, after V lost 4 bases and J lost 6 bases. CDR3 length equals 22 residues. Here the CDR3 reads CASSPTPLAGGRLEGGGNEQFF. The CDR3, as DNA: TGTGCCAGCAGCCCTACCCCACTAGCGGGAGGTAGGTTAGAAGGGGGGGGCAATGAGCAGTTCTTC.

There are a few counts of this clone. This chain connects TRBV19 to TRBJ2-7; D may be TRBD2 (5 bases). This CDR3 has 13 amino acids. CDR1 is LNHDA and CDR2 is SQIVND in the germline V gene (reference sequence). V was trimmed by 1 base and J by 6 bases, leaving 10 bases between them. CDR3 in amino acids: CASSIGLPSEQYF. CDR3 nucleotide sequence: TGTGCCAGTAGTATAGGACTACCCTCCGAGCAGTACTTC.

The chain links TRBV30 to TRBJ1-6; TRBD1 matches 8 bases. This CDR3 is 15 amino acids long. Germline V gene sequence: CDR1 GTSNPN, CDR2 SVGIG (reference sequence). Trimming cost V 2 bases and J 8 bases; bases outside gene matches: 8. CDR3 coding DNA: TGTGCCTGGAGTATACTGGACAGGGCGGATTCACCCCTCCACTTT. Translation gives CAWSILDRADSPLHF. The whole variable domain, filled in from reference TRBV30 and TRBJ1-6, reads SQTIHQWPATLVQPVGSPLSLECTVEGTSNPNLYWYRQAAGRGLQLLFYSVGIGQISSEVPQNLSASRPQDRQFILSSKKLLLSDSGFYLCAWSILDRADSPLHFGNGTRLTVT.

The chain recombines TRBV6-2 or TRBV6-3 with TRBJ2-3; 7 bases match TRBD1. Germline-derived CDR1 and CDR2 are MNHEY and SVGEGT. This CDR3 is 16 amino acids long. V trimming: 0 bases; J trimming: 0 bases; junction bases outside the gene matches: 3. In DNA, the CDR3 is TGTGCCAGCAGTTACTCGAGGACAGGCAGCACAGATACGCAGTATTTT. Protein product: CASSYSRTGSTDTQYF.

This clone was counted only a few times. The chain uses TRBV7-9 and TRBJ2-5, with 7 bases aligning to TRBD1. Germline assignment: CDR1 SEHNR and CDR2 FQNEAQ (reference sequence). Trimming cost V 4 bases and J 2 bases; bases outside gene matches: 13. This CDR3 comprises 17 residues. The CDR3 bases are TGTGCCAGCAGCTCGGCGATACAGGGGAATTTTCAAGAGACCCAGTACTTC. It translates to CASSSAIQGNFQETQYF.

The rearrangement uses TRBV28 and TRBJ2-7; 15 positions agree with TRBD2. This CDR3 has 16 amino acids. Germline V CDR1 and CDR2: MDHEN, SYDVKM. Trimming cost V 6 bases and J 5 bases; bases outside gene matches: 8. In DNA, the CDR3 is TGTGCCAGCAGCTCTGGACTAGCGGGAGGGCTTGACGAGCAGTACTTC. The encoded protein is CASSSGLAGGLDEQYF.

The chain recombines TRBV19 with TRBJ2-2; TRBD1 aligns across 7 bases. Germline V gene data show CDR1 as LNHDA and CDR2 as SQIVND (reference sequence). The CDR3 length is 13 residues. After removal of 7 bases from V and 3 bases from J, the junction contained 2 bases not matched to a gene. The CDR3 bases are TGTGCCAGTACAGGGGGATACACCGGGGAGCTGTTTTTT. Translation gives CASTGGYTGELFF.

The chain couples TRBV5-1 to TRBJ2-3, with 9 positions matching TRBD1. This CDR3 is 15 amino acids long. Germline lookup yields CDR1 SGHRS and CDR2 YFSETQ. With V trimmed by 2 bases and J by 0 bases, 1 base remained unmatched. The CDR3 loop reads CASSFDRGSTDTQYF. The DNA for the CDR3 is TGCGCCAGCAGCTTTGACAGGGGGAGCACAGATACGCAGTATTTT. Full variable domain (remainder filled in from reference TRBV5-1 and TRBJ2-3): KAGVTQTPRYLIKTRGQQVTLSCSPISGHRSVSWYQQTPGQGLQFLFEYFSETQRNKGNFPGRFSGRQFSNSRSEMNVSTLELGDSALYLCASSFDRGSTDTQYFGPGTRLTVL.

The J gene is TRBJ1-1, the V gene TRBV5-4, with D hard to call. V was clipped by 2 bases and J by 0 bases, with 14 bases between them. The germline V gene has CDR1 SGHNT and CDR2 YYREEE (reference sequence). This CDR3 is built from 16 residues. The CDR3 nucleotides are TGTGCCAGCAGCTTAGCGAGGTTTGGTATGAACACTGAAGCTTTCTTT. This gives the protein CASSLARFGMNTEAFF.

V and J are TRBV2 and TRBJ2-1; 9 bases map to TRBD2. Germline loops: CDR1 SNHLY, CDR2 FYNNEI. V lost 7 bases and J lost 7; bases outside the gene matches: 17. The CDR3 loop spans 17 amino acids. The CDR3 sequence is CASTRAGGPRWGNEQFF. The DNA of the CDR3 is TGTGCCAGCACCCGTGCGGGAGGGCCTAGGTGGGGTAATGAGCAGTTCTTC.

Only one count was recorded for this clone. V and J are TRBV6-1 and TRBJ2-7; D is possibly TRBD2 (7 bases). V gave up 0 bases and J gave up 2 bases, with 17 bases separating them. The CDR3 is 17 residues long. CDR1 and CDR2 (germline): MNHNS, SASEGT. The DNA for the CDR3 is TGTGCCAGCAGTGAAGCTAGGGGGGCGGGAGTAGCCTACGAGCAGTACTTC. This translates into CASSEARGAGVAYEQYF.

The rearrangement joins TRBV30 to TRBJ1-6; 7 bases are a match to TRBD1. The CDR3 consists of 12 residues. CDR1 is GTSNPN, CDR2 SVGIG, per germline (reference sequence). Trimming removed 7 bases from V and 9 bases from J; junction bases left unmatched: 6. CDR3 DNA sequence: TGTGCCTCGGGACAGCGGGGTTCACCCCTCCACTTT. As protein: CASGQRGSPLHF.

The rearrangement uses TRBV7-2 and TRBJ2-1, with D unresolved. CDR1 SGHTA and CDR2 FQGNSA come from the germline V gene. This CDR3 has 11 amino acids. Between the trimmed V and J ends, which lost 2 bases and 11 bases, there was a span of 7 bases. CDR3 sequence: CASSLSWQQFF. The CDR3 DNA is TGTGCCAGCAGCTTATCATGGCAGCAGTTCTTC.

This clone was seen once. The chain employs TRBV5-1 and TRBJ2-1, with D perhaps matching TRBD1 (6 bases). This CDR3 spans 15 amino acids. Germline V gene sequence: CDR1 SGHRS, CDR2 YFSETQ. Trimming shortened V by 4 bases and J by 7 bases, and 18 bases separated the two germline ends. The CDR3 coding sequence is TGCGCCAGCAGCGGTCAGGGGAGTTCGCGGAATGAGCAGTTCTTC. Its translation: CASSGQGSSRNEQFF.

This clone was observed a single time. The chain is built from TRBV2 and TRBJ1-5; TRBD1 is a possible D gene (6 bases). Germline V gene lookup returns CDR1 SNHLY and CDR2 FYNNEI. Trimming shortened V by 7 bases and J by 4 bases, and 20 bases separated the two germline ends. CDR3 length equals 16 residues. The CDR3 region has the DNA TGTGCCAGCAAGGGGCGATCTGGACAGACAAATCAGCCCCAGCATTTT. It encodes CASKGRSGQTNQPQHF.

The chain is built from TRBV5-1 and TRBJ2-1; D might be TRBD1 (6 bases). The germline V gene has CDR1 SGHRS and CDR2 YFSETQ. This CDR3 has 15 amino acids. The V end lost 4 bases, the J end lost 8 bases, and 19 bases lay between the germline ends. The CDR3 DNA is TGCGCCAGCAGCCCTGGAGAGGGTACAGGGTATGAGCAGTTCTTC. This codes for CASSPGEGTGYEQFF.

The chain links TRBV4-1 to TRBJ1-5; the match to TRBD1 covers 11 bases. The length of the CDR3 is 17 residues. V lost 3 bases to trimming and J lost 2 bases; unmatched junction nucleotides: 6. The germline V gene encodes CDR1 MGHRA and CDR2 YSYEKL. CDR3 protein: CASSHPGQGDGNQPQHF. In DNA, the CDR3 is TGCGCCAGCAGCCACCCGGGACAGGGGGACGGCAATCAGCCCCAGCATTTT.

This chain links TRBV30 with TRBJ1-2; weak D call: TRBD1 (6 bases). Trimming stripped 0 bases from V and 4 bases from J, with 15 bases between. The CDR3 extends over 15 amino acids. Germline values: CDR1 GTSNPN, CDR2 SVGIG (reference sequence). The CDR3 is CAWSVSTGIPYGYTF. The CDR3 nucleotides read TGTGCCTGGAGTGTCTCGACAGGAATTCCCTATGGCTACACCTTC. The full variable domain, with the rest looked up from reference TRBV30 and TRBJ1-2, is SQTIHQWPATLVQPVGSPLSLECTVEGTSNPNLYWYRQAAGRGLQLLFYSVGIGQISSEVPQNLSASRPQDRQFILSSKKLLLSDSGFYLCAWSVSTGIPYGYTFGSGTRLTVV.